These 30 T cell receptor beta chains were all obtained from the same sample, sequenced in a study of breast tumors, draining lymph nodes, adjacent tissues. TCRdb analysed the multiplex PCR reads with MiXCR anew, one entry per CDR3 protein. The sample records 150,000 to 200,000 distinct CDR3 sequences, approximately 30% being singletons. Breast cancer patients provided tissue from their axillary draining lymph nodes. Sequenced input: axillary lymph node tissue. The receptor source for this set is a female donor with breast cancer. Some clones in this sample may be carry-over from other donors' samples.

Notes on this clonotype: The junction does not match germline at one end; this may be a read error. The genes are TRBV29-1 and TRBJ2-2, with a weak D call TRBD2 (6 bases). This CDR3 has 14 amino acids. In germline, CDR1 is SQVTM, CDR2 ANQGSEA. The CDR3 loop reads CSVELDYGTGELVF. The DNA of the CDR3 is TGCAGCGTTGAGTTGGACTACGGCACCGGGGAGCTGGTTTTT.

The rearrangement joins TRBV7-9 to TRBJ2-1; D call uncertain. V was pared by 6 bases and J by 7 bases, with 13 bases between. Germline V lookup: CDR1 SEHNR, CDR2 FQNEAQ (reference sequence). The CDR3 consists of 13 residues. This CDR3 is CASRPSRTNEQFF. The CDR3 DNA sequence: TGTGCCAGCAGACCATCCCGGACGAATGAGCAGTTCTTC.

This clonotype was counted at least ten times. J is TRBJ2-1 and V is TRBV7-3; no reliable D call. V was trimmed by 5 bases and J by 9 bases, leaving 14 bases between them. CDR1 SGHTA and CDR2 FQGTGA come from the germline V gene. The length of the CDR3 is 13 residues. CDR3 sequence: CASSLLTGGEQFF. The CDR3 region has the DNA TGTGCCAGCAGCCTCCTCACGGGCGGTGAGCAGTTCTTC. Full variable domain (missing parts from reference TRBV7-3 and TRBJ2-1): GAGVSQTPSNKVTEKGKYVELRCDPISGHTALYWYRQSLGQGPEFLIYFQGTGAADDSGLPNDRFFAVRPEGSVSTLKIQRTERGDSAVYLCASSLLTGGEQFFGPGTRLTVL.

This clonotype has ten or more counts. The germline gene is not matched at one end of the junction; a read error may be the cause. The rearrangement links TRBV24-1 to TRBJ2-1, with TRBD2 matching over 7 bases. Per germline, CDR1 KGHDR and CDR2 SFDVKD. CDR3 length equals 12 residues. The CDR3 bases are TGTGCCACCAGTGAAGGCCGGGACTATCACGTCTTC. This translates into CATSEGRDYHVF.

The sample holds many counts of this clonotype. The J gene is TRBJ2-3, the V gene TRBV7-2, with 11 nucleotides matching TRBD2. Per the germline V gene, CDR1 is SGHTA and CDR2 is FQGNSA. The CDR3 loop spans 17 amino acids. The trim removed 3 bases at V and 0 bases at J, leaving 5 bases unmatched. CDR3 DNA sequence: TGTGCCAGCAGCTTTTGGCCTAGCGGGGGGAGCACAGATACGCAGTATTTT. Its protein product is CASSFWPSGGSTDTQYF.

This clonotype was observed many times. The CDR3 bases are TGTGCCAGCAGCCCCTATGGGGCAGATCGTTATGGCTACACCTTC. Amino acids: CASSPYGADRYGYTF. V and J are TRBV14 and TRBJ1-2, with a tentative D call TRBD1 (5 bases). Germline V gene lookup returns CDR1 SGHDN and CDR2 FVKESK. This CDR3 is 15 amino acids long. Deletions cut 4 bases from V and 5 bases from J, with 17 bases between. The full variable domain, in which reference TRBV14 and TRBJ1-2 provide the parts outside the CDR3, is EAGVTQFPSHSVIEKGQTVTLRCDPISGHDNLYWYRRVMGKEIKFLLHFVKESKQDESGMPNNRFLAERTGGTYSTLKVQPAELEDSGVYFCASSPYGADRYGYTFGSGTRLTVV.

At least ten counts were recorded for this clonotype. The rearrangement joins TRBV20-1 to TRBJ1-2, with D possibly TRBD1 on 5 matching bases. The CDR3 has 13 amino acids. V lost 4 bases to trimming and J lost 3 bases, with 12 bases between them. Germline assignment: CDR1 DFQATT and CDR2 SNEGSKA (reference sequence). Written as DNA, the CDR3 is TGCAGTGCTATCAGAGGGACTGACTATGGCTACACCTTC. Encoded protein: CSAIRGTDYGYTF.

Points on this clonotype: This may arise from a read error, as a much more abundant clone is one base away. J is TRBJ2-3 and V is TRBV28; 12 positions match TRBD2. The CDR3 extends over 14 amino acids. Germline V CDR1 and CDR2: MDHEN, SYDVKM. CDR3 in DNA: TGTGCCAGCAATCTAGCGGGAGGGGCAGATACGCCGTATTTT. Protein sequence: CASNLAGGADTPYF.

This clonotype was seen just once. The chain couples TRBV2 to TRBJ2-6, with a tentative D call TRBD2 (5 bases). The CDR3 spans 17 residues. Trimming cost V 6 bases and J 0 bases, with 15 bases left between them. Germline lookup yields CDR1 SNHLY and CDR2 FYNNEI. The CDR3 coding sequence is TGTGCCAGCAGGACCCCACTAGGGAACTCTGGGGCCAACGTCCTGACTTTC. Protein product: CASRTPLGNSGANVLTF. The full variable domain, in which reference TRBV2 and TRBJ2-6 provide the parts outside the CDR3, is EPEVTQTPSHQVTQMGQEVILRCVPISNHLYFYWYRQILGQKVEFLVSFYNNEISEKSEIFDDQFSVERPDGSNFTLKIRSTKLEDSAMYFCASRTPLGNSGANVLTFGAGSRLTVL.

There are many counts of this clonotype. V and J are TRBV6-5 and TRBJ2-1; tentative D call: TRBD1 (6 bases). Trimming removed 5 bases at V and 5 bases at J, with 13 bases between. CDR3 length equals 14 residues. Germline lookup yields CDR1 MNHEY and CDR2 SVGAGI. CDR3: CASSRQVGDNEQFF. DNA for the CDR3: TGTGCCAGCAGTCGACAGGTGGGGGACAATGAGCAGTTCTTC.

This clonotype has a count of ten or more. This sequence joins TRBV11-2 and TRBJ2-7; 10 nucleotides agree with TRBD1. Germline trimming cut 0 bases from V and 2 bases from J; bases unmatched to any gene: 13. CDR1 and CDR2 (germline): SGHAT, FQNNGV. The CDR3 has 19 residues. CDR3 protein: CASSLDTGQGRVFPYEQYF. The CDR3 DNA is TGTGCCAGCAGCTTAGATACGGGACAGGGGAGAGTATTTCCCTACGAGCAGTACTTC.

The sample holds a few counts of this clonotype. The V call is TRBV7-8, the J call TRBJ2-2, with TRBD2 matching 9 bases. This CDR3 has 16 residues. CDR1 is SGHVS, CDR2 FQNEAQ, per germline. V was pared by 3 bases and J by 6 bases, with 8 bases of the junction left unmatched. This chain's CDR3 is CASSLPSGERAGELFF. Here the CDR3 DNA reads TGTGCCAGCAGCTTGCCTAGCGGGGAGAGGGCCGGGGAGCTGTTTTTT.

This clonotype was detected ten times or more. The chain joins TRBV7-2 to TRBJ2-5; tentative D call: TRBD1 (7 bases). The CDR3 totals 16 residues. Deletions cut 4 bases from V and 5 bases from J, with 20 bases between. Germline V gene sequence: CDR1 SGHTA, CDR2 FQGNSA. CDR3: CASSYGGQKPGETQYF. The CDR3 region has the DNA TGTGCCAGCAGCTACGGGGGACAGAAGCCTGGGGAGACCCAGTACTTC.

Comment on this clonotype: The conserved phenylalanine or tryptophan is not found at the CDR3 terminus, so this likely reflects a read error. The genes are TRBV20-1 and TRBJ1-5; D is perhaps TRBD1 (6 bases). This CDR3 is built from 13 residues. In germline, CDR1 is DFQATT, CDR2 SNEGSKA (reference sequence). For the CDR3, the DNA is TGCGGTGCTTTCCCCCGGGGGGGCCAGCCCCAGCATCTT. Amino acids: CGAFPRGGQPQHL.

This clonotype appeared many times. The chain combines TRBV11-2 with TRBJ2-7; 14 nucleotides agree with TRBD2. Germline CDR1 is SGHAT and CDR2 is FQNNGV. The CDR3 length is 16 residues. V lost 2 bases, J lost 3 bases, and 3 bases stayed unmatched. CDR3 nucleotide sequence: TGTGCCAGCAGCTTAATGGGGACTAGCGGGAGCTACGAGCAGTACTTC. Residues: CASSLMGTSGSYEQYF.

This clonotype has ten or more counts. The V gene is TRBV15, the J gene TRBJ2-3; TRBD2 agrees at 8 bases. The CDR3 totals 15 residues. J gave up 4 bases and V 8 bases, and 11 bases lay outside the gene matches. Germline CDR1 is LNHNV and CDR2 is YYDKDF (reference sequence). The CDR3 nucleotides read TGTGCCACCGGGGGCGGGAGGAGAGACGCAGATACGCAGTATTTT. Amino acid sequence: CATGGGRRDADTQYF.

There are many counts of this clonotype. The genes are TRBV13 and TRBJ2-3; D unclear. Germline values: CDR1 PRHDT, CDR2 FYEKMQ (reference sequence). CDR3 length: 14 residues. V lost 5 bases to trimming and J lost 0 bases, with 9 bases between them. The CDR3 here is CASSPFPSTDTQYF. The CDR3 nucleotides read TGTGCCAGCAGCCCATTCCCTAGCACAGATACGCAGTATTTT.

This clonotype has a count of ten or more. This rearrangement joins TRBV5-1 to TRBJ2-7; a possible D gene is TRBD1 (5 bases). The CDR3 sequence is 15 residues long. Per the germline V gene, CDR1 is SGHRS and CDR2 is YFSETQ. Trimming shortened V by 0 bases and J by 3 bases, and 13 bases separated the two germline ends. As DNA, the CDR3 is TGCGCCAGCAGCTTGGGCCTTGGCAGGGACTACGAGCAGTACTTC. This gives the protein CASSLGLGRDYEQYF.

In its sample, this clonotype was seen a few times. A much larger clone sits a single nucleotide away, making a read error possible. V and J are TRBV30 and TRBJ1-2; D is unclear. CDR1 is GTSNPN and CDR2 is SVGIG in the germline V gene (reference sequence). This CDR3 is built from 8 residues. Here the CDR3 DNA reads TGTGCCCTGAAGGGCTACGCCTTC. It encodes CALKGYAF. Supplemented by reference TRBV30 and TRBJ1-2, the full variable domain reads SQTIHQWPATLVQPVGSPLSLECTVEGTSNPNLYWYRQAAGRGLQLLFYSVGIGQISSEVPQNLSASRPQDRQFILSSKKLLLSDSGFYLCALKGYAFGSGTRLTVV.

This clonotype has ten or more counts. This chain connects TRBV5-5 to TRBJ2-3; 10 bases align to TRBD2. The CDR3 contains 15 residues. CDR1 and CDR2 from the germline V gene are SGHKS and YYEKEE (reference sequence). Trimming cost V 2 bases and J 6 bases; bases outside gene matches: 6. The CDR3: CASSFGTSAGDTQYF. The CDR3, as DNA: TGTGCCAGCAGCTTTGGGACTAGCGCTGGGGATACGCAGTATTTT.

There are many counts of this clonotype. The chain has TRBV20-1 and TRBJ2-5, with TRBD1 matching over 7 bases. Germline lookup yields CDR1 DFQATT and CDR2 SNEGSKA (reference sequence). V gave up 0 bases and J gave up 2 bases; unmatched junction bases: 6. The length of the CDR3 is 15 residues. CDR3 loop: CSARDIRGKQETQYF. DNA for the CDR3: TGCAGTGCTAGAGACATCAGGGGGAAACAAGAGACCCAGTACTTC.

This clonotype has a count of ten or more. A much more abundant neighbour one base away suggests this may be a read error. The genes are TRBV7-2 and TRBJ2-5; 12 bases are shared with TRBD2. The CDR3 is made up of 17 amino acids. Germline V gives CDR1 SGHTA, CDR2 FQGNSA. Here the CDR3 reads CASSLGATSGRKEPQYF. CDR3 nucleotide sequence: TGTGCCAGCAGCTTAGGAGCGACTAGCGGGAGAAAAGAGCCCCAGTACTTC.

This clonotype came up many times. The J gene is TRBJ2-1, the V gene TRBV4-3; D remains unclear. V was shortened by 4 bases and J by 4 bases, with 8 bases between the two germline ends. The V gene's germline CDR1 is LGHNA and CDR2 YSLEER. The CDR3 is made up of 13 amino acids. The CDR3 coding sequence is TGCGCCAGCAGCCTGACTGGGTACAATGAGCAGTTCTTC. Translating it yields CASSLTGYNEQFF.

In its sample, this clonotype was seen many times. The CDR3 reads CASTPEAKNIQYF. The CDR3 DNA follows: TGTGCCAGCACTCCTGAGGCCAAAAACATTCAGTACTTC. The rearrangement links TRBV5-8 to TRBJ2-4; unclear D gene. This CDR3 comprises 13 residues. Germline CDR1 SGHTS, CDR2 YDEGEE. The V end was cut by 6 bases, the J end by 1 base, with 8 bases between.

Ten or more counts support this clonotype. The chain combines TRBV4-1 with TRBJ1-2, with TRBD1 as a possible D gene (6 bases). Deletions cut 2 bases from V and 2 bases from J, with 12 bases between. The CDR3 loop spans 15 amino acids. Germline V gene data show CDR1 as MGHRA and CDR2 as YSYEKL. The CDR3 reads CASSQSGTTNYGYTF. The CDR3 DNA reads TGCGCCAGCAGCCAATCCGGGACAACCAACTATGGCTACACCTTC.

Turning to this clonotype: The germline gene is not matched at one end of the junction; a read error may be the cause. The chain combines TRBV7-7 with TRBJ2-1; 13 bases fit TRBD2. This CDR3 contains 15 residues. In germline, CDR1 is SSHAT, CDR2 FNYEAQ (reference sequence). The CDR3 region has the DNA TGTGCTAGCAGCCGGACTAGCGGGAGTCGGAATGAGCAGTTCTTC. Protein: CASSRTSGSRNEQFF.

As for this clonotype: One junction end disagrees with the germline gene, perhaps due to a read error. The CDR3 is CASSALGASGYIF. CDR3 nucleotide sequence: TGTGCCAGCAGCGCCCTAGGGGCGTCCGGCTACATCTTC. V usage is TRBV6-4 and J usage is TRBJ1-2; possibly TRBD1 for D (5 bases). The CDR3 runs 13 residues. Looked up from germline, CDR1 is MRHNA and CDR2 is SNTAGT.

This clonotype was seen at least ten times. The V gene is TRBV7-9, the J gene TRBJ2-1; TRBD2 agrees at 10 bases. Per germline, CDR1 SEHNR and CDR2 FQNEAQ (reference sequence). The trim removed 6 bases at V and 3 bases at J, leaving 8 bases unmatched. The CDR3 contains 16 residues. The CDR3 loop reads CASRPSTSGNYNEQFF. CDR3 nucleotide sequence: TGTGCCAGCAGGCCTAGCACTAGCGGGAACTACAATGAGCAGTTCTTC.

CDR3 amino acids: CSAAQGRADAFF. In DNA, the CDR3 is TGCAGTGCTGCACAGGGTCGGGCGGACGCTTTCTTT. The V and J genes are TRBV20-1 and TRBJ1-1, with D maybe TRBD1 (6 bases). The germline gives CDR1 DFQATT, CDR2 SNEGSKA (reference sequence). The CDR3 has 12 residues. Trimming cost V 5 bases and J 11 bases, with 18 bases left between them.

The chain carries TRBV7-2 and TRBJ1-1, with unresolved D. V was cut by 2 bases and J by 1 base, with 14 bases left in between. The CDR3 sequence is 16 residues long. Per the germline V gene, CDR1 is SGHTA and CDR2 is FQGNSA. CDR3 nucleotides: TGTGCCAGCAGCTTATATCTACCCCAATCGAACACTGAAGCTTTCTTT. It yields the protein CASSLYLPQSNTEAFF.